This T cell receptor beta chain came from a study of post-analysis software for immune sequencing data. Findings and caveats of the study: Five TRBV segments, including TRBV5-6, TRBV5-1 and TRBV20-1, were more frequent in patients than controls. Versus controls, multiple sclerosis patients showed significantly lower diversity (normalized Chao1).

A note on this clonotype: Its antigen is not known.

Unique molecular identifiers were present in the TCR beta cDNA libraries. From the PCR reads, TCRdb called clonotypes with MiXCR, one entry per CDR3 protein. The table shows about 820,000 distinct CDR3 sequences, with approximately 57% occurring only once. The ends were cut back, 5 bases at V and 4 bases at J, with 18 bases in the middle. The CDR3 consists of 15 residues. The chain couples TRBV12-3 or TRBV12-4 to TRBJ2-7; D may be TRBD1 (5 bases). Sequenced: blood. The sequence derives from a girl aged 10 to 17 with multiple sclerosis. CDR3: CASSHQDSKAYEQYF. The CDR3 region has the DNA TGTGCCAGCAGTCACCAAGACAGCAAAGCGTACGAGCAGTACTTC.